One sample yielded the 5 T cell receptor beta chains listed below, sequenced in a study of T cells in localized non-small cell lung cancer. The data were produced by immunoSEQ multiplex PCR, yet TCRdb's version contains in-frame clones alone and is incomplete. The sample comprises 1,500 to 2,000 clones, 35% to 45% of which are singletons, and approximately 35% rests with the top ten. Sequencing was performed on lung tumor tissue, taken before any cancer treatment. Source of these receptors: a woman aged 40-75 years with stage II lung adenocarcinoma.

The chain uses TRBV15 and TRBJ2-2; D gene unclear. Deletions cut 2 bases from V and 1 base from J, with 17 bases between. The CDR3 covers 18 residues. The germline V gene encodes CDR1 LNHNV and CDR2 YYDKDF (reference sequence). This chain's CDR3 is CATSRSSSGRMNTGELFF. CDR3 DNA: TGTGCCACCAGCAGATCTTCCTCCGGGCGGATGAACACCGGGGAGCTGTTTTTT.

In this sample, this clone turned up a few times. The V gene is TRBV6-8, the J gene TRBJ1-2; the match to TRBD1 covers 7 bases. V was pared by 10 bases and J by 3 bases, with 8 bases of the junction left unmatched. Germline assignment: CDR1 MNHGY and CDR2 SAAAGT. The CDR3 totals 13 residues. The CDR3 region is CAIRPGTDYGYTF. The CDR3 DNA reads TGTGCCATCAGGCCCGGGACAGACTATGGCTACACCTTC.

This clone has a single count. DNA for the CDR3: TGTGCCAGCAGTTTAGGAGGGACCACTAATAATTCACCCCTCCACTTT. This encodes CASSLGGTTNNSPLHF. This chain links TRBV28 with TRBJ1-6, with D possibly TRBD1 on 5 matching bases. The CDR3 loop spans 16 amino acids. Germline CDR1 is MDHEN and CDR2 is SYDVKM. V was shortened by 2 bases and J by 5 bases, with 13 bases between the two germline ends.

The table lists this clone with a few counts. This chain uses TRBV1 with TRBJ2-5; TRBD1 was called by the table and not checked on the DNA. TRBV1 is classified as a pseudogene. This CDR3 is built from 15 residues. The CDR3: CASSQESSIRGTQYF. CDR3 in DNA: TGCGCCAGCAGCCAAGAGTCCAGTATTAGGGGGACCCAGTACTTC.

The chain uses TRBV6-8 and TRBJ2-5; D might be TRBD1 (6 bases). Trimming removed 0 bases at V and 2 bases at J, with 10 bases between. This CDR3 is built from 15 residues. CDR1 is MNHGY and CDR2 is SAAAGT in the germline V gene. DNA of the CDR3: TGTGCCAGCAGTTACTCCGGACAGATTCAAGAGACCCAGTACTTC. It is translated as CASSYSGQIQETQYF.